This T cell receptor beta chain was documented in a study of blood T cell repertoires in COVID-19 (dated by TCRdb to about 2020). Broadly, across the study: Samples from collaborators originated in the United States, Italy and Spain and spanned both the acute and convalescent phases of COVID-19. A freely available public database, intended as a resource for researchers studying the immune response to SARS-CoV-2, is where the repertoires were released. The dataset comprised deeply sampled blood TCRbeta repertoires from subjects exposed to, actively infected with, or recovered from COVID-19. The prospective study material was composed of cDNA or gDNA derived from T cells, B-cell-depleted T cells, or PBMCs. Samples came from the ongoing ImmuneRACE study (first 160 participants) plus 1,254 subjects from 6 global collaborators. The sample metadata nearly always contained a de-identified subject ID, COVID-19 status, age in years and sex. HLA class I and class II types, where available, came from metadata supplied by the sample provider rather than from assay-based typing.

Another Seattle source contributed samples from volunteer blood donors who had recovered from COVID-19. Collaborating institutions collected whole blood in K2EDTA tubes following their own protocols. For TCRbeta analysis, collaborator samples were shipped as frozen whole blood, as isolated PBMCs, or as DNA extracted from either sample type. As for this clone: No antigen is known for it. No clone much larger than this one lies a single base away; base qualities are absent.

Results the study describes overall, beyond this receptor: How much clinical and demographic metadata was included differed by source and by participant, and the metadata was provided uncurated.

The CDR3 sequence holds 13 residues, the cysteine and phenylalanine included. Solely the CDR3 DNA is kept, with 39 bases framed from the first base. Per the germline V gene, SQVTM is the CDR1 and ANQGSEA is the CDR2. V gives up 6 bases and J gives up 3 bases, and the segment between their germline ends measures 14 bases. The immunoSEQ Assay, a bias-controlled multiplex PCR, was used to amplify TCRbeta CDR3 regions from genomic DNA. From the authors' description of their analysis: Within the assay, amplification of reference gene primers was used to estimate how many nucleated cells each sample contained. To quantify the absolute abundance of each unique TCRbeta CDR3 rearrangement, sequence reads were collapsed and filtered. For each sample, productive Simpson clonality was calculated as the square root of Simpson's diversity index over productive rearrangements. This immuneACCESS table, as held by TCRdb, lists in-frame sequences with V and J called but not all clones. Of the missing ones, under half trace to an unresolved V gene in checked studies; the others have no known cause. V, J and clone size are those of that table, while D and trimming were read from the DNA. The sample table records approximately 120,000 clones; around 85% of these occur just once. The ten largest clones take up approximately 20% of the sample.

The source is a woman between 50 and 59 years old who had recovered from COVID-19. What was sequenced was peripheral blood. The rearranged chain carries TRBV29-1 and TRBJ1-2, with no D gene named confidently. The CDR3 protein is CSVEPFMDYGYTF. The base sequence is TGCAGCGTCGAGCCTTTTATGGACTATGGCTACACCTTC.